This entry is about one TCR beta chain. Its specificity is unknown. Primers: 60 Vbeta forward and 13 Jbeta reverse. Data came from immunoSEQ multiplex PCR; TCRdb stores just in-frame clones and leaves some out. The sample has 200,000 to 250,000 clones, about 77% seen once. V lost 6 bases, J lost 2 bases, and 5 bases stayed unmatched. Germline CDR1 and CDR2: SGHRS and YFSETQ. The CDR3 consists of 13 residues. Everyone who donated was a healthy bone marrow donor. This sample stems from a study of cytomegalovirus exposure and HLA in healthy donors. Overall study results and limits: TCR beta sequences numbering around 15,000 were associated with HLA alleles at 0.05 false discovery rate in a later analysis. One variant, a missense change in DCLRE1C, was linked in a later analysis to TCR beta V- and J-gene trimming.

The chain links TRBV5-1 to TRBJ2-7, with 7 bases aligning to TRBD2. The TCR comes from a woman aged 30 to 39 in good health and CMV-seronegative. Source material: PBMCs. CDR3 nucleotides: TGCGCCAGCAACCGGGGAGGGACCTACGAGCAGTACTTC. Translation gives CASNRGGTYEQYF.